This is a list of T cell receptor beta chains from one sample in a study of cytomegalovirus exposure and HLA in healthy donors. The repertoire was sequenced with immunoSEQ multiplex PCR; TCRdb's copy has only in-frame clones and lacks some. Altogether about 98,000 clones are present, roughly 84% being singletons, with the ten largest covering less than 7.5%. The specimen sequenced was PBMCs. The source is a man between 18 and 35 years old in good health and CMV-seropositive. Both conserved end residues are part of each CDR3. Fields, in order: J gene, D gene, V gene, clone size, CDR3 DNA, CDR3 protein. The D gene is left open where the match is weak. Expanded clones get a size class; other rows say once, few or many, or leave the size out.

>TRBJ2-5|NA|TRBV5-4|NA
TGTGCCAGCAGCTTGGAACTAGTCCAAGAGACCCAGTACTTC
CASSLELVQETQYF
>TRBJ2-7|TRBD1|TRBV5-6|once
TGTGCCAGCAGCTGGGGGACAGGGATGGGCGAGCAGTACTTC
CASSWGTGMGEQYF
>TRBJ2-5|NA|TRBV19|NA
TGTGCCAGCGCTGGGCCGGACAGTGACCAAGAGACCCAGTACTTC
CASAGPDSDQETQYF
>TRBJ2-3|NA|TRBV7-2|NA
TGTGCCAGCAGCTTATCTGGGCAGTCCCGGGGAGATACGCAGTATTTT
CASSLSGQSRGDTQYF
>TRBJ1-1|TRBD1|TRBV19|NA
TGTGCCAGTACGACAGGGGTGAACACTGAAGCTTTCTTT
CASTTGVNTEAFF
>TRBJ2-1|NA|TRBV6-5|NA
TGTGCCAGCAGTTGGTTTCGGAGGGCGGGACGTGAGCAGTTCTTC
CASSWFRRAGREQFF
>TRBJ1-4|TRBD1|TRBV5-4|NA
TGTGCCAGCAGCCCAGGGACAGGAGGGGATAATGAAAAACTGTTTTTT
CASSPGTGGDNEKLFF
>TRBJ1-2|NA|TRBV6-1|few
TGTGCCAGCAGTGAAGCCCCGGAGGGTAACTATGGCTACACCTTC
CASSEAPEGNYGYTF
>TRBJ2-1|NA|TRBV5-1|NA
TGCGCCAGCAGCCAGACTGCCTTCGAGCCCGCGCCTCATGAGCAGTTCTTC
CASSQTAFEPAPHEQFF
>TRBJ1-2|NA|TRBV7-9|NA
TGTGCCAGCAGCTTAGCTTTAGATTCCCCTAACTATGGCTACACCTTC
CASSLALDSPNYGYTF
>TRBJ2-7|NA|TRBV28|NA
TGTGCCAGCAGTTTGTGGCAGGGCGCGTACGAGCAGTACTTC
CASSLWQGAYEQYF
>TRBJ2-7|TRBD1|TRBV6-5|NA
TGTGCCAGCAGTAGGACAGGGGGCGAGCAGTACTTC
CASSRTGGEQYF
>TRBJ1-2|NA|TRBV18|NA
TGTGCCAGCTCCCCCGGAGAAGGACAGACTTCTAACTATGGCTACACCTTC
CASSPGEGQTSNYGYTF
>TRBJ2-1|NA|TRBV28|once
TGTGCCAGCAGTCCAGGGAACTACAATGAGCAGTTCTTC
CASSPGNYNEQFF
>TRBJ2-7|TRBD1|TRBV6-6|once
TGTGCCAGCAGTCTGGGACAGGGGGTCTACGAGCAGTACTTC
CASSLGQGVYEQYF
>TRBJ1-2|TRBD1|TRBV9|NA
TGTGCCAGCAGCGCTCAGGGGGCACTCGCTGGCTACACCTTC
CASSAQGALAGYTF
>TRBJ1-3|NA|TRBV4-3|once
TGCGCCAGCAGCCAAGACAGAAACTCTGGAAACACCATATATTTT
CASSQDRNSGNTIYF
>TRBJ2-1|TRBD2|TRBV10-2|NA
TGCGCCAGCAGTGACGGCGGGAGTAGGAATGAGCAGTTCTTC
CASSDGGSRNEQFF
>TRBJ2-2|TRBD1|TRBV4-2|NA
TGTGCCAGCAGCCAAGGCGATAGGGGGCAAGGCACCGGGGAGCTGTTTTTT
CASSQGDRGQGTGELFF
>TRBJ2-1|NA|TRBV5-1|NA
TGCGCCAGCAGCTTGGAAGAGGGTAATGAGCAGTTCTTC
CASSLEEGNEQFF
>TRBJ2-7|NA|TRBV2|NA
TGTGCCAGCAGTGAAAGTGCGGACTACGAGCAGTACTTC
CASSESADYEQYF
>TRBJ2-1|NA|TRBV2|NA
TGTGCCAGCAGTCTGGACAGCTCCTACAATGAGCAGTTCTTC
CASSLDSSYNEQFF
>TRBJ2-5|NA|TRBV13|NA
TGTGCCAGCAGCTACCTTAGCGAGCAAGAGACCCAGTACTTC
CASSYLSEQETQYF
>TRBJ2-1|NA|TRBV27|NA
TGTGCCAGCAGTTTTCGGGGGAACTACAATGAGCAGTTCTTC
CASSFRGNYNEQFF
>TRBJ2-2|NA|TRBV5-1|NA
TGCGCCAGCAGCTTGGATAGAGGTTTAATGGGGGAGCTGTTTTTT
CASSLDRGLMGELFF
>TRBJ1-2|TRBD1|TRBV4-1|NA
TGCGCCAGCAGCCAAGATCACAGGGGGAACTATGGCTACACCTTC
CASSQDHRGNYGYTF